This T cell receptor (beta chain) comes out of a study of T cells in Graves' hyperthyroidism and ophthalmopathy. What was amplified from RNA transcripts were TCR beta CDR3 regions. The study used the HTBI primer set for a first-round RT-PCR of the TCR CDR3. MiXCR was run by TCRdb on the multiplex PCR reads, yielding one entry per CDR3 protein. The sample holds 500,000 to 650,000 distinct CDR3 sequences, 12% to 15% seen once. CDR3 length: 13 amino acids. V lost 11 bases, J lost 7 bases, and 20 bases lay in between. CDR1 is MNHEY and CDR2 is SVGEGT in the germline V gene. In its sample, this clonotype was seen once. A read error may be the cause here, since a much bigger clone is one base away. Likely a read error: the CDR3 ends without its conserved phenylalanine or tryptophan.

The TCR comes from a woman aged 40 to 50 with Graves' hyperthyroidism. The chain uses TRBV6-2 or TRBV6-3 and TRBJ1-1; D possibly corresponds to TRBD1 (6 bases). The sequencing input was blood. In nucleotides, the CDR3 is TGTGCCTTTCACTGGGGGGGCAATTTTGAAGCTTTCCTT. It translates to CAFHWGGNFEAFL.